The text below deals with one T cell receptor beta chain. The repertoire was sequenced with immunoSEQ multiplex PCR; TCRdb's copy has only in-frame clones and lacks some. The sample consists of thousands of clones, 45% to 65% of them appearing once. In every patient, relapse followed autologous stem cell transplantation, while exposure to brentuximab vedotin differed. The authors enriched CD8+ T cells from thawed PBMCs via magnetic negative selection. The data originate from a study of PD-1 blockade in classical Hodgkin lymphoma. Germline CDR1 reads GTSNPN; CDR2 reads SVGIG (reference sequence). The V gene lost 0 bases and the J gene lost 7 bases, with 3 bases spanning the gap. The length of the CDR3 is 10 residues.

The chain joins TRBV30 to TRBJ1-1, with D unclear. The sequence was collected from a human donor with classical Hodgkin lymphoma. This specimen was CD8+ T cells from blood, taken at baseline. The CDR3 is CAWSVGEAFF. CDR3 DNA sequence: TGTGCCTGGAGTGTGGGTGAAGCTTTCTTT.